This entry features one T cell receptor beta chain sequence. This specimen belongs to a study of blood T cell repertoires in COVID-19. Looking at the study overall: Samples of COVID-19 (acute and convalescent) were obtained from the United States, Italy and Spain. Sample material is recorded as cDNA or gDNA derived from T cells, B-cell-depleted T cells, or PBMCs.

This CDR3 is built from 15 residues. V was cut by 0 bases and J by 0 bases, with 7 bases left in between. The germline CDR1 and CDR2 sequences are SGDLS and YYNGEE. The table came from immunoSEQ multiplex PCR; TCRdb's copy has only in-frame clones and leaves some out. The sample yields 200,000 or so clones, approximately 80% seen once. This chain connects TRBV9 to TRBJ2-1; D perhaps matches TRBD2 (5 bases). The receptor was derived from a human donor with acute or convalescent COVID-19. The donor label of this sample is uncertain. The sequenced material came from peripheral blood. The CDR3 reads CASSVAAGSYNEQFF. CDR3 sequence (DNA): TGTGCCAGCAGCGTAGCGGCGGGCTCCTACAATGAGCAGTTCTTC.